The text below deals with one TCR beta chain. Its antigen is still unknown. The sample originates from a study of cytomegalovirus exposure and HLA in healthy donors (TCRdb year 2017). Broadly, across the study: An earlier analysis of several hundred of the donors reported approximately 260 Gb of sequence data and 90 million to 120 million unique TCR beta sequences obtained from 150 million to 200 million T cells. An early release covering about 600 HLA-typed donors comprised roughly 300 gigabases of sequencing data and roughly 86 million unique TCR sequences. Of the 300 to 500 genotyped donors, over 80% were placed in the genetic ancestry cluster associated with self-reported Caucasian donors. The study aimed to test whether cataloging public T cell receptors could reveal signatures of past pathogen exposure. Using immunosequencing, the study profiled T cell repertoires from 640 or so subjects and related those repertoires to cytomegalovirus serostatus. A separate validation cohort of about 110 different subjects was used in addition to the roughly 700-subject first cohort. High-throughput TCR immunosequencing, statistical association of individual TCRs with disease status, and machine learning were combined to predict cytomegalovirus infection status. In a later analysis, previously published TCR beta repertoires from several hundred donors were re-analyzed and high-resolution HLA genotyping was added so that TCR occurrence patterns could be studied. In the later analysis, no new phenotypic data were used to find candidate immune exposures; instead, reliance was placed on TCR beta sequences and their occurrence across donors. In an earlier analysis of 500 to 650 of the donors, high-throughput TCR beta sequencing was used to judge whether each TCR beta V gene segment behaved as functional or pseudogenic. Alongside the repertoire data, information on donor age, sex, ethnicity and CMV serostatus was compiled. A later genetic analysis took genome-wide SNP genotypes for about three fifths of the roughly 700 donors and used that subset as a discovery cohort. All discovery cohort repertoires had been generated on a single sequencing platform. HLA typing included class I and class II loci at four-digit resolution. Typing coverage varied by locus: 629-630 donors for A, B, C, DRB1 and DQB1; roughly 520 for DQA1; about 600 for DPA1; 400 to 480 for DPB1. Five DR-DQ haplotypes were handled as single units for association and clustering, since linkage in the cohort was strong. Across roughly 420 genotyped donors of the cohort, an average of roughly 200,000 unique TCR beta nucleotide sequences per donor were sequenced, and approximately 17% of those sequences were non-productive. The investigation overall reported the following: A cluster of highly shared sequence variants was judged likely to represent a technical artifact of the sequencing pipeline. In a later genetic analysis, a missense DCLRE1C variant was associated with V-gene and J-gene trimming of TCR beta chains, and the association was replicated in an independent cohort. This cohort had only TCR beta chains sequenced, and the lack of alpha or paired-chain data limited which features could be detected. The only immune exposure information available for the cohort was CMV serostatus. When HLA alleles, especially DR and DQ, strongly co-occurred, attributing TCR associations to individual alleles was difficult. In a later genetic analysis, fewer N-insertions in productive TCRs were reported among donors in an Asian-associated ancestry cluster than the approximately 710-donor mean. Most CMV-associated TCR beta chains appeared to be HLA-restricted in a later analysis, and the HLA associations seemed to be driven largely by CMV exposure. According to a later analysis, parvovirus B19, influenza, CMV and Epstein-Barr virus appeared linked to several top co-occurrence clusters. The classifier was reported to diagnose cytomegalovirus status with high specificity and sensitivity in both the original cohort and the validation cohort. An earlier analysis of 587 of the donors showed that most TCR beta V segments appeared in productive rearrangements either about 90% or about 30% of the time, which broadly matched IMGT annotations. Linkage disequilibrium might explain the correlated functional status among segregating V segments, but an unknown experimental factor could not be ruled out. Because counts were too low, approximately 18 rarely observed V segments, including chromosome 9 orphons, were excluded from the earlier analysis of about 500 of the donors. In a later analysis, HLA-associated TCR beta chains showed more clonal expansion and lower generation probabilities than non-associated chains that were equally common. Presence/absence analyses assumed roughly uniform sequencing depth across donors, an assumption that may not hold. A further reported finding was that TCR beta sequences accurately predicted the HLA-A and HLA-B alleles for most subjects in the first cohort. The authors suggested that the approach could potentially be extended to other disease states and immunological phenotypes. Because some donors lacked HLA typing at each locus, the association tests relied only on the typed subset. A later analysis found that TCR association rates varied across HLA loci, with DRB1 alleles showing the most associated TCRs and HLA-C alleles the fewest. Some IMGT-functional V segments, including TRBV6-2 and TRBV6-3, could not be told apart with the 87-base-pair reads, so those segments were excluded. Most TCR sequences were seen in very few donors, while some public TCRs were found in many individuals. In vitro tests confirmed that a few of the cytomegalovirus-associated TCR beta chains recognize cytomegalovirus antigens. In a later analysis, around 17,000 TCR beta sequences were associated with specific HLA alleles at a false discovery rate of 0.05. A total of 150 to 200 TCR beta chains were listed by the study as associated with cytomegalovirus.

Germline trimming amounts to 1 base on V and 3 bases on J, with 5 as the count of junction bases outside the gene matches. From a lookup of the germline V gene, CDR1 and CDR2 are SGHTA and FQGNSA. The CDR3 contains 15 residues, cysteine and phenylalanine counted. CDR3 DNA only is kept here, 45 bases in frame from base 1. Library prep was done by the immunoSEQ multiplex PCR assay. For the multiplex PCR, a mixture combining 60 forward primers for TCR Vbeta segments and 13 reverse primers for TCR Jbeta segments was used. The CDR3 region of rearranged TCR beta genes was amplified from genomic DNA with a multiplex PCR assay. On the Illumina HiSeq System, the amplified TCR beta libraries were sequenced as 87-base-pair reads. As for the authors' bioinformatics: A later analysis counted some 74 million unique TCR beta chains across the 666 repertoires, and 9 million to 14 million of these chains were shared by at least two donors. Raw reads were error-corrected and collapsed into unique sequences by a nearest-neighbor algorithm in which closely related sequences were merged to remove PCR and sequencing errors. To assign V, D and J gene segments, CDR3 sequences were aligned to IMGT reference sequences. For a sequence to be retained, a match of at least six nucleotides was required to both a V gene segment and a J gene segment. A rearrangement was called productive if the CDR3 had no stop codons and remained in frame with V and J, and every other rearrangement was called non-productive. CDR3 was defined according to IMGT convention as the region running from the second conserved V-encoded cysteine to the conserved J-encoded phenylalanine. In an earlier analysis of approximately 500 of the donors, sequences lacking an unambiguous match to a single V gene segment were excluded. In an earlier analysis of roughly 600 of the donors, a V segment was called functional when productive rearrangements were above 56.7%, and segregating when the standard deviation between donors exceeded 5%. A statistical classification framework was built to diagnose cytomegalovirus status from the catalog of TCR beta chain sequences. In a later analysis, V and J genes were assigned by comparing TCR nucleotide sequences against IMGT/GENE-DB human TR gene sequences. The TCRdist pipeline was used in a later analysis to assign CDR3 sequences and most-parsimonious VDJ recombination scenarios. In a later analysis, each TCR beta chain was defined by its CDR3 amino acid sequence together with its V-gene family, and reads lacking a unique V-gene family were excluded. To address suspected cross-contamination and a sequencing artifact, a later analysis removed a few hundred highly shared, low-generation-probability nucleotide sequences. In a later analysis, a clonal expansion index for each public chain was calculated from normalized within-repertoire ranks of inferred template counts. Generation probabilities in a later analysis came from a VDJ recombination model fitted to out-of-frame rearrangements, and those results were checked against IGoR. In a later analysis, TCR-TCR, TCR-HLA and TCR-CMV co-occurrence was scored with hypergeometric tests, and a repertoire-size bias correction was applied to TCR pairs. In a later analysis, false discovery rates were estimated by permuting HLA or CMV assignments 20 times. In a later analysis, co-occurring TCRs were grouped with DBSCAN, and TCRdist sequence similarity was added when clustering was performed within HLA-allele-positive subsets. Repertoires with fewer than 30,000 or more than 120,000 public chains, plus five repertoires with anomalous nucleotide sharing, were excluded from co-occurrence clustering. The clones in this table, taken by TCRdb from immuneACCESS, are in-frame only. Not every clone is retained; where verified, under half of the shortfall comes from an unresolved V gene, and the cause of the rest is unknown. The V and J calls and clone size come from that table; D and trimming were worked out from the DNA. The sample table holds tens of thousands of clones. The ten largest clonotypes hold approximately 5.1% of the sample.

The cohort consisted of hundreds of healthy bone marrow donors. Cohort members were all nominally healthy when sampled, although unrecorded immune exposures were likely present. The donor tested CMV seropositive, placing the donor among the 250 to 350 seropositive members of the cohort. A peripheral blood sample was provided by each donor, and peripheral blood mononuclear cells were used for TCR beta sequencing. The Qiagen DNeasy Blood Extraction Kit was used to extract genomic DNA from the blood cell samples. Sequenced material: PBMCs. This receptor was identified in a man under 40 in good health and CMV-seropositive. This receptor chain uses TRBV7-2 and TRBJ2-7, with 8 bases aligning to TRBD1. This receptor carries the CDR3 CASSLETGGVYEQYF. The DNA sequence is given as TGTGCCAGCAGCTTAGAAACAGGGGGTGTCTACGAGCAGTACTTC.